The present T cell receptor beta chain was sequenced within a study of vaccination and CD4 T cells after COVID-19. Study overall: Overlapping peptides of the spike proteins of SARS-CoV-2, HCoV-NL63, HCoV-OC43 and HCoV-229E were used for cell stimulation. Control cultures received a CEFX pool, an HIV-1 Nef pool, or no peptide.

Sequenced with the Oncomine TCR Beta short-read assay was DNA taken from cultured CD4+ T cells. TCRdb re-called the PCR reads through MiXCR, storing one row per CDR3 protein. The repertoire holds 15,000 to 20,000 distinct CDR3 sequences, more than 55% seen once, with roughly a tenth in the top ten. This clonotype was detected only a few times. The antigen remains undetermined. Treatment described: approximately 9-day PBMC culture with coronavirus spike peptide pools or control peptides (ViraFEST assay). Under the ViraFEST approach, antigen-specific T cells were expanded with peptide pools and TCRs subsequently sequenced. Trimming shortened V by 3 bases and J by 0 bases, and 8 bases separated the two germline ends. Germline V gene lookup returns CDR1 SGHAT and CDR2 FQNNGV. The CDR3 loop spans 14 amino acids.

The chain recombines TRBV11-2 with TRBJ1-2; no clear D gene. The sequenced sample was CD4+ T cells from blood, cultured in vitro. This receptor was taken from a human donor who had recovered from COVID-19. DNA for the CDR3: TGTGCCAGCAGCTTTCAGGCCGCTAACTATGGCTACACCTTC. This codes for CASSFQAANYGYTF.